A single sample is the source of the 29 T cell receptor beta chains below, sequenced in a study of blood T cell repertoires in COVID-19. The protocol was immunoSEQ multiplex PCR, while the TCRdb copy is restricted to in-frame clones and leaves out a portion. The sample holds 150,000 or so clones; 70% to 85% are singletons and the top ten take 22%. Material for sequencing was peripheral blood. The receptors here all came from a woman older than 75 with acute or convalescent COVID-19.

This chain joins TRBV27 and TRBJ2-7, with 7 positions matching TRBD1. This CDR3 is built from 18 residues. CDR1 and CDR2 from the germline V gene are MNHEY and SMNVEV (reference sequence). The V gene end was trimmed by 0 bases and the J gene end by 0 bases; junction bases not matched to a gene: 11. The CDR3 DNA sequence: TGTGCCAGCAGTTTATCATACCGGGACAGCCCACTCTCCTACGAGCAGTACTTC. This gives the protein CASSLSYRDSPLSYEQYF.

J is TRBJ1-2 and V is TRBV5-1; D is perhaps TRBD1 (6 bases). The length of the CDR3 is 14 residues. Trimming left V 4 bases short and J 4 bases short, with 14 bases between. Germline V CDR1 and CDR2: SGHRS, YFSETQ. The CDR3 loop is CASSPGEALYGYTF. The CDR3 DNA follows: TGCGCCAGCAGCCCAGGGGAAGCGCTCTATGGCTACACCTTC.

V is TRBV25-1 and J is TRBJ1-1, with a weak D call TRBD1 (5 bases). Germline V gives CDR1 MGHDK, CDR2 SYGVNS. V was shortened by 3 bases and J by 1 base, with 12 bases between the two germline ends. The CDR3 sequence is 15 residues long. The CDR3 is CASSDSGKANTEAFF. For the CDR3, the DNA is TGTGCCAGCAGTGACTCAGGGAAGGCGAACACTGAAGCTTTCTTT.

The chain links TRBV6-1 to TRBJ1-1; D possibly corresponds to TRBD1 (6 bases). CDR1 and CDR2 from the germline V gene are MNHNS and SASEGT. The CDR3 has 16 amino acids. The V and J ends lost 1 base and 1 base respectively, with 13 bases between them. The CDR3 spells CASSEELTGRNTEAFF. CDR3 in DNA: TGTGCCAGCAGTGAAGAATTGACAGGCAGGAACACTGAAGCTTTCTTT.

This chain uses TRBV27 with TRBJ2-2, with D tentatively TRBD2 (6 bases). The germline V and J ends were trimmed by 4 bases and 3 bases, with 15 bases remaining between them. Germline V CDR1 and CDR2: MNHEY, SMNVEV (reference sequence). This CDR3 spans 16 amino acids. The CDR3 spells CASSSLRGGDTGELFF. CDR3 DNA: TGTGCCAGCAGTTCTTTGAGAGGAGGGGACACCGGGGAGCTGTTTTTT.

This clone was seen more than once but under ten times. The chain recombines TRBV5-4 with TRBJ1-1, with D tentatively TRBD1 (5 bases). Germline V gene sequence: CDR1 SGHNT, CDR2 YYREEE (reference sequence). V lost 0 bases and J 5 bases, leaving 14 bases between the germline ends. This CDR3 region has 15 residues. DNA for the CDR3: TGTGCCAGCAGCTTGGGGGCAGGGCGGCGAACTGAAGCTTTCTTT. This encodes CASSLGAGRRTEAFF.

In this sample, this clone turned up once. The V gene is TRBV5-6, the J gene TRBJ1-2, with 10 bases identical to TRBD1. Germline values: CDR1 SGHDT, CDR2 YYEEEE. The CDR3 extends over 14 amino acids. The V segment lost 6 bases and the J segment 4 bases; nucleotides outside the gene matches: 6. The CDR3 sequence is CASTWDRGTYGYTF. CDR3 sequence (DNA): TGTGCCAGCACCTGGGACAGGGGAACCTATGGCTACACCTTC.

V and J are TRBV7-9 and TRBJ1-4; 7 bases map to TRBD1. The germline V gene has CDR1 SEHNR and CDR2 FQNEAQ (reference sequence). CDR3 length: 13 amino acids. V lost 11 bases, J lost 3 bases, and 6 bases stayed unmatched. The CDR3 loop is CAAQTGANEKLFF. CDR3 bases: TGTGCCGCCCAAACAGGGGCTAATGAAAAACTGTTTTTT. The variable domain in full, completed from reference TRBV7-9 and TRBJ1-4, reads DTGVSQNPRHKITKRGQNVTFRCDPISEHNRLYWYRQTLGQGPEFLTYFQNEAQLEKSRLLSDRFSAERPKGSFSTLEIQRTEQGDSAMYLCAAQTGANEKLFFGSGTQLSVL.

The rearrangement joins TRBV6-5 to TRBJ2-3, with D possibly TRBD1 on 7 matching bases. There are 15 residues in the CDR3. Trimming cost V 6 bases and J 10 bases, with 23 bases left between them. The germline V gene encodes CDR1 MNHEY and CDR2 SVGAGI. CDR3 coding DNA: TGTGCCAGCAGCCCAGGGGGGACGCCAGCTTTAGCGCAGTATTTT. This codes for CASSPGGTPALAQYF.

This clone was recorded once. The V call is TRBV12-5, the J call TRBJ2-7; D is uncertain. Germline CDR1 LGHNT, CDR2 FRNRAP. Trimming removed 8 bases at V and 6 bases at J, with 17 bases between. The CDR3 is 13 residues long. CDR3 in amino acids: CASCRDSFGEQYF. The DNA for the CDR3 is TGTGCTAGTTGTAGAGACTCCTTCGGCGAGCAGTACTTC.

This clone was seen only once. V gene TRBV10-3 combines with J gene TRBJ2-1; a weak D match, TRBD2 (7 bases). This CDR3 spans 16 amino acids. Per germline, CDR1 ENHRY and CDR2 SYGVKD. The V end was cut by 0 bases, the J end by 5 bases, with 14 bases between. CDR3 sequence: CAISESGGGTHNEQFF. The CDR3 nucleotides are TGTGCCATCAGTGAGTCGGGGGGGGGCACCCACAATGAGCAGTTCTTC.

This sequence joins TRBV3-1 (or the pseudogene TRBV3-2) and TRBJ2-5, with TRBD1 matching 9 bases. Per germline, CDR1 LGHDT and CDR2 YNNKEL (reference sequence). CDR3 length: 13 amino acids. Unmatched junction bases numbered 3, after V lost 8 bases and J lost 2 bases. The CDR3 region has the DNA TGTGCCAGCCGACAGGGGGGACAAGAGACCCAGTACTTC. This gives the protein CASRQGGQETQYF.

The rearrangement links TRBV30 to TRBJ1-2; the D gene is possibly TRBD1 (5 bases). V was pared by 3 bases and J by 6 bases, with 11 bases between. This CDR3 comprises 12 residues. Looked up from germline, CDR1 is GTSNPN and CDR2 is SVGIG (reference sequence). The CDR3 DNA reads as TGTGCCTGGAGGGTGCGGGGGGATGGCTACACCTTC. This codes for CAWRVRGDGYTF.

The CDR3 coding sequence is TGTGCCAGCAGCCGTGACAGGGTCGGGGAGCTGTTTTTT. Translating gives CASSRDRVGELFF. The V gene is TRBV14, the J gene TRBJ2-2; 7 bases align to TRBD1. V shed 4 bases, J shed 7 bases, and the junction held 3 bases outside the gene matches. The CDR3 is made up of 13 amino acids. The germline gives CDR1 SGHDN, CDR2 FVKESK.

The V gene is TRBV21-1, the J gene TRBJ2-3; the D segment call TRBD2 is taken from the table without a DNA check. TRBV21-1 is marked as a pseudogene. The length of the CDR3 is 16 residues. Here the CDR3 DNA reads TGTGCCAGCAGCAAAGCGGTTTATGAGGGCACAGATACGCAGTATTTT. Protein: CASSKAVYEGTDTQYF.

The CDR3 DNA is TGTGCAAGTCGCTTGAAGCCTCGGGACTTCACAGATACGCAGTATTTT. It yields the protein CASRLKPRDFTDTQYF. The J gene is TRBJ2-3, the V gene TRBV12-2; the DNA was not compared with TRBD2, the D call given in the table. TRBV12-2 is a pseudogene segment. The CDR3 is made up of 16 amino acids.

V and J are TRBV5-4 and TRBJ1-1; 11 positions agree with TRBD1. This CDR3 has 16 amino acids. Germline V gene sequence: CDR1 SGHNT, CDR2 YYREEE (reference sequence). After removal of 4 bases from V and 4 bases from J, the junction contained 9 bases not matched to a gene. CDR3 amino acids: CASSTGQGAPGTEAFF. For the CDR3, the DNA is TGTGCCAGCAGCACCGGACAGGGGGCGCCGGGCACTGAAGCTTTCTTT.

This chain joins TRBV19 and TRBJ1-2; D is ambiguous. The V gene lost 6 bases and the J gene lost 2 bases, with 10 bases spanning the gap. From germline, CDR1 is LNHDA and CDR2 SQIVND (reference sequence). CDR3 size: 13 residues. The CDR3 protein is CASREEVNYGYTF. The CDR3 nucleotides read TGTGCCAGTAGGGAAGAGGTGAACTATGGCTACACCTTC.

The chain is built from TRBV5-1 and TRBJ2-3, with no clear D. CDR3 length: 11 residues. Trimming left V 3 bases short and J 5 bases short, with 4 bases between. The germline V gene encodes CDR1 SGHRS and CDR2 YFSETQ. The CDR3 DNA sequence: TGCGCCAGCAGCTCTCTAGATACGCAGTATTTT. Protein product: CASSSLDTQYF.

The CDR3 spells CASSYVAGVGADTQYF. CDR3 in DNA: TGTGCCAGCAGTTACGTGGCGGGAGTAGGTGCAGATACGCAGTATTTT. The chain employs TRBV6-5 and TRBJ2-3, with 7 bases aligning to TRBD2. Unmatched junction bases numbered 9, after V lost 2 bases and J lost 4 bases. This CDR3 has 16 residues. Germline V lookup: CDR1 MNHEY, CDR2 SVGAGI.

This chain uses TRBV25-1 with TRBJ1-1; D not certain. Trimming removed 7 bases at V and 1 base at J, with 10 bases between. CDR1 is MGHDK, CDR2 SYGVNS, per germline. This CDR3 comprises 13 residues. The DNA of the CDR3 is TGTGCCAGCAAAACGGTTTCGAACACTGAAGCTTTCTTT. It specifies CASKTVSNTEAFF.

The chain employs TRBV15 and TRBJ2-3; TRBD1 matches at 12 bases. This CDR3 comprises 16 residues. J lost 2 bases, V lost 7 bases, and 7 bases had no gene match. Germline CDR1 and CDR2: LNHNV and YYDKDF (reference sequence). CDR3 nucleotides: TGTGCCACCAATCGGGACAGGGGGCTAATCACAGATACGCAGTATTTT. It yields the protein CATNRDRGLITDTQYF.

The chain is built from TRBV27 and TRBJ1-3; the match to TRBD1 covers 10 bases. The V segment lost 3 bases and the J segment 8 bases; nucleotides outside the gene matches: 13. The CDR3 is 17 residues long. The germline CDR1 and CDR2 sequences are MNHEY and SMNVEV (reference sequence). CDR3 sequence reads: CASSLGAPGQGFHTIYF. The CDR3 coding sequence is TGTGCCAGCAGTTTGGGGGCTCCGGGACAGGGGTTCCACACCATATATTTT.

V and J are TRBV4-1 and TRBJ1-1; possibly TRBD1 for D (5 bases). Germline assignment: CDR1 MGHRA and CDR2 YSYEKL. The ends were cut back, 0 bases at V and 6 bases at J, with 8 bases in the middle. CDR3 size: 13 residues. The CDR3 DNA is TGCGCCAGCAGCCAAGATGTAGGGGCTGAAGCTTTCTTT. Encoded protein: CASSQDVGAEAFF.

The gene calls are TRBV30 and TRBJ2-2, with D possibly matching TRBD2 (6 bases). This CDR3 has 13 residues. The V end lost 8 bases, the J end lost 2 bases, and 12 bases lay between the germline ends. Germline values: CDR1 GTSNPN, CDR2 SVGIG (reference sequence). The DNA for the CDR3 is TGTGCCCGGCGGGGTGGTAACACCGGGGAGCTGTTTTTT. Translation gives CARRGGNTGELFF.

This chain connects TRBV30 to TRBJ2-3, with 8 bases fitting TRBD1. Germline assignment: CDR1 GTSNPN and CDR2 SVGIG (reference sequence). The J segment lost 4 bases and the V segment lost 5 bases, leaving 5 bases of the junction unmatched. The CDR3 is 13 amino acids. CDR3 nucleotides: TGTGCCTGGGAGACAGGGGAGGCAGATACGCAGTATTTT. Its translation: CAWETGEADTQYF. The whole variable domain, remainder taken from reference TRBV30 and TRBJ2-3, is SQTIHQWPATLVQPVGSPLSLECTVEGTSNPNLYWYRQAAGRGLQLLFYSVGIGQISSEVPQNLSASRPQDRQFILSSKKLLLSDSGFYLCAWETGEADTQYFGPGTRLTVL.

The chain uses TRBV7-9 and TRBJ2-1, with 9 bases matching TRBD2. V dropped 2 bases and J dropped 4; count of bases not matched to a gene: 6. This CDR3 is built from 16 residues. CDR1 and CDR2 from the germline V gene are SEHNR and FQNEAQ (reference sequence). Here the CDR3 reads CASSLWLAGTYNEQFF. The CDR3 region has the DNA TGTGCCAGCAGCTTATGGCTAGCGGGAACATACAATGAGCAGTTCTTC.

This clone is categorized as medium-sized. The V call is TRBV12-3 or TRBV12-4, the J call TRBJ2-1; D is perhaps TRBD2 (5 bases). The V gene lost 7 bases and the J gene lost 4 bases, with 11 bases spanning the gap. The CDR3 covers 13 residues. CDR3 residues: CASTFGEYNEQFF. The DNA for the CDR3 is TGTGCCAGCACCTTTGGGGAGTACAATGAGCAGTTCTTC.

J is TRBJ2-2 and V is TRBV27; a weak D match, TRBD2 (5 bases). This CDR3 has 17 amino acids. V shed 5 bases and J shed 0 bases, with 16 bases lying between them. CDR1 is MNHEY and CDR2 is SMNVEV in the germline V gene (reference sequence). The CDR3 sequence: CASSAPLDWANTGELFF. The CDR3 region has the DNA TGTGCCAGCAGTGCCCCGCTGGACTGGGCGAACACCGGGGAGCTGTTTTTT.